This is a list of T cell receptor beta chains from one sample in a study of early T cells in non-severe SARS-CoV-2 infection. MiXCR was run by TCRdb on the 5' RACE reads, yielding one entry per CDR3 protein. The sample has approximately 46,000 distinct CDR3 sequences, approximately 22% seen once; the top ten hold under 6%. The material was whole blood, obtained at baseline. The origin of the receptors is an adult who was a healthcare worker with PCR-confirmed SARS-CoV-2 infection or an uninfected control (not recorded which). Both conserved end residues are part of each CDR3. A D gene is named only where the DNA matches it firmly. Expanded clones are given a class, and other clones once, few, many or no size at all.

J,V,length,size,D,CDR3,DNA
TRBJ2-3,TRBV7-3,14,NA,NA,CASSLLPTTDTQYF,TGTGCCAGCAGCTTACTCCCTACCACAGATACGCAGTATTTT
TRBJ2-6,TRBV20-1,19,few,TRBD2,CSVAQPRRLAGTGANVLTF,TGCAGTGTAGCGCAACCGAGGCGCTTAGCGGGGACTGGGGCCAACGTCCTGACTTTC
TRBJ1-2,TRBV7-8,13,few,NA,CASSLAGLYGYTF,TGTGCCAGCAGCTTAGCAGGACTCTATGGCTACACCTTC
TRBJ2-3,TRBV12-3/TRBV12-4,15,few,NA,CASSGASPSTDTQYF,TGTGCCAGCAGTGGAGCTAGCCCAAGCACAGATACGCAGTATTTT
TRBJ2-7,TRBV11-2,14,few,NA,CASSRRDLSYEQYF,TGTGCCAGCAGCCGCAGGGACCTATCCTACGAGCAGTACTTC
TRBJ2-1,TRBV15,16,NA,NA,CATSRGRQGGYNEQFF,TGTGCCACCAGCAGAGGAAGACAGGGAGGCTACAATGAGCAGTTCTTC
TRBJ2-7,TRBV18,13,NA,NA,CASSPVATYEQYF,TGTGCCAGCTCACCAGTGGCCACTTACGAGCAGTACTTC
TRBJ2-1,TRBV28,13,many,NA,CASSLMGGGEQFF,TGTGCCAGCAGTTTAATGGGAGGGGGCGAGCAGTTCTTC
TRBJ2-1,TRBV19,14,NA,NA,CATTAWDRDNEQFF,TGTGCCACTACCGCTTGGGATAGAGACAATGAGCAGTTCTTC
TRBJ1-1,TRBV18,17,few,TRBD1,CASSPPVLTGGNTEAFF,TGTGCCAGCTCACCACCAGTGTTGACAGGGGGTAACACTGAAGCTTTCTTT